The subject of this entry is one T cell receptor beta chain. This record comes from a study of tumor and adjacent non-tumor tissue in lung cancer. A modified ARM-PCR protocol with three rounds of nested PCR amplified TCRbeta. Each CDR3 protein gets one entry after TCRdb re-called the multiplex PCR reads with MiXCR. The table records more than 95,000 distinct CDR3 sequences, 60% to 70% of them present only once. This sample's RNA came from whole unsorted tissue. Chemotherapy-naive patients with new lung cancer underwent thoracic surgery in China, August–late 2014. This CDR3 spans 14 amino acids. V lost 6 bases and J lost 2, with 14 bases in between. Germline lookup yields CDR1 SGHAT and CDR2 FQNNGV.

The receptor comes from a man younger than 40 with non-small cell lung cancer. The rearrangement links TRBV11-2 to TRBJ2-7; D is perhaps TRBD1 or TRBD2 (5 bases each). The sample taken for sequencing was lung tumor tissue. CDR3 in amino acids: CASRPGTSAYEQYF. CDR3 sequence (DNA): TGTGCCAGCAGGCCGGGGACGTCGGCCTACGAGCAGTACTTC.